Listed below are T cell receptor beta chains from one sample, sequenced in a study of T and B cells in COVID-19 patients. TCRdb redid the calling of the multiplex PCR reads with MiXCR, one entry per CDR3 protein. The sample comprises fewer than 14,000 distinct CDR3 sequences, 30% to 35% of which are singletons, and roughly an eighth rests with the top ten. The sample was blood. These receptors came from a human donor with active COVID-19. Both conserved end residues are part of each CDR3. D genes are given only for firm matches. Rows may omit the clone size; those that give it use once, few, many or a size class.

.	medium-sized	TRBJ1-6	TRBV27	CASSFANSPLHF	TGTGCCAGCAGTTTTGCTAATTCACCCCTCCACTTT
TRBD1	few	TRBJ1-5	TRBV30	CAWSAGTASNQPQHF	TGTGCCTGGAGTGCCGGGACAGCAAGCAATCAGCCCCAGCATTTT
TRBD1	.	TRBJ2-1	TRBV7-3	CASSSSGTGPNEQFF	TGTGCCAGCAGCTCGTCCGGGACAGGGCCGAATGAGCAGTTCTTC
.	few	TRBJ1-2	TRBV12-3/TRBV12-4	CASRTPTGNYGYTF	TGTGCCAGCAGAACCCCGACGGGTAACTATGGCTACACCTTC
.	.	TRBJ1-3	TRBV18	CASSRPTGSGNTIYF	TGTGCCAGCTCGCGCCCTACAGGGTCGGGAAACACCATATATTTT
TRBD1	few	TRBJ1-2	TRBV19	CASSLGQNYGYTF	TGTGCCAGTAGCTTGGGACAGAACTATGGCTACACCTTC
.	.	TRBJ2-5	TRBV27	CASSGGGEWETQYF	TGTGCCAGCAGTGGAGGGGGCGAGTGGGAGACCCAGTACTTC
.	.	TRBJ2-1	TRBV7-6	CASSVAVGSGYEQFF	TGTGCCAGCAGCGTAGCTGTGGGTAGCGGTTATGAGCAGTTCTTC
.	.	TRBJ2-3	TRBV6-1	CASSPGGSADTQYF	TGTGCCAGCAGTCCGGGGGGCTCCGCAGATACGCAGTATTTT
TRBD1	medium-sized	TRBJ2-5	TRBV15	CATSRVFNRGIRETQYF	TGTGCCACCAGCAGAGTATTTAACAGGGGGATTAGAGAGACCCAGTACTTC
TRBD1	.	TRBJ1-5	TRBV19	CASSRGQFYSNQPQHF	TGTGCCAGTAGTCGGGGACAGTTCTATAGCAATCAGCCCCAGCATTTT
.	.	TRBJ1-4	TRBV6-1	CASNPLATNEKLFF	TGTGCCAGCAATCCACTGGCAACTAATGAAAAACTGTTTTTT